The present T cell receptor beta chain was sequenced within a study of blood T cell repertoires in COVID-19. In the study overall: In each case, the material was cDNA or gDNA derived from T cells, B-cell-depleted T cells, or PBMCs.

Sequenced by immunoSEQ multiplex PCR; TCRdb stores in-frame clones only, minus some. Altogether some 95,000 clones are present, approximately 90% being singletons, with the ten largest covering around 2.3%. The CDR3 length is 12 residues. The germline CDR1 and CDR2 sequences are SGHTA and FQGNSA. Trimming took off 5 bases at V and 6 bases at J, with 11 bases between the two ends. The receptor comes from a human donor with active COVID-19. The donor label of this sample is uncertain. This chain uses TRBV7-2 with TRBJ2-7, with D unclear. Sequencing used peripheral blood. CDR3 amino acids: CASSLSVGEQYF. For the CDR3, the DNA is TGTGCCAGCAGCCTCTCGGTCGGCGAGCAGTACTTC.